The 3 T cell receptor beta chains below all came from one sample that was sequenced in a study of blood T cell repertoires in COVID-19. TCRdb's table, derived via immunoSEQ multiplex PCR, lists solely in-frame clones and lacks some. The table records 150,000 to 200,000 clones, around 78% of them present only once. Sequences were obtained from PBMCs or T cells enriched from blood (not recorded which). The receptors come from a woman aged 45-60 years who had recovered from COVID-19.

The chain employs TRBV6-5 and TRBJ1-3; D call uncertain. This CDR3 comprises 11 residues. Between the trimmed V and J ends, which lost 10 bases and 2 bases, there was a span of 6 bases. CDR1 is MNHEY and CDR2 is SVGAGI in the germline V gene. The CDR3: CATRTGNTIYF. Written as DNA, the CDR3 is TGTGCCACTAGGACTGGAAACACCATATATTTT.

The rearrangement uses TRBV28 and TRBJ1-4; no firm D call. Germline lookup yields CDR1 MDHEN and CDR2 SYDVKM. The V gene lost 5 bases and the J gene lost 8 bases, with 12 bases spanning the gap. This CDR3 has 13 residues. CDR3 DNA: TGTGCCAGCAGTCGGGTCGGCTGGGAAAAACTGTTTTTT. Amino acids: CASSRVGWEKLFF.

This clone was detected once. The chain's CDR3 is CASSLELAGGREQFF. The CDR3 bases are TGTGCCAGCTCTCTGGAACTAGCGGGGGGGCGCGAGCAGTTCTTC. The chain is built from TRBV18 and TRBJ2-1; the match to TRBD2 covers 13 bases. Germline CDR1 reads KGHSH; CDR2 reads LQKENI. Trimming removed 6 bases from V and 10 bases from J; junction bases left unmatched: 9. This CDR3 contains 15 residues.